This T cell receptor (beta chain) was obtained from a study of spatial heterogeneity in lung cancer (dated by TCRdb to between 2018 and 2021). In terms of the full investigation: The donors were some 72 patients from the lung TRACERx cohort who had early-stage, untreated non-small cell lung cancer. Follow-up PBMC samples were sequenced whenever available, with the median time to follow-up being around 2 years after resection. Beta-chain transcripts were consistently detected in greater numbers than alpha-chain transcripts, which likely reflected higher beta-chain transcript abundance. In the raw uncorrected reads, each unique combination of TCR and UMI appeared more than ten times on average. The study quantitatively compared TCR alpha and beta repertoires across multiple tumor regions, matched nontumor lung and blood in non-small cell lung cancer. TCR repertoire features were related to nonsynonymous mutation counts determined by whole-exome sequencing of tumor tissue. At surgery, over 200 tumor regions, roughly 62 matched nontumor lung samples and 56 PBMC samples were TCR-sequenced for both alpha and beta chains.

Libraries came from 5' RACE. Data came from a NextSeq 500. The TCR library protocol attached a unique molecular identifier to each TCR cDNA molecule to allow correction of PCR and sequencing errors. In the paper's pipeline: Decombinator tools were used for TCR identification, UMI-based error correction and CDR3 extraction. Expanded TCRs were defined as those above a frequency of 2 per 1,000, corresponding to the top 1% of the tumor frequency distribution. Renyi diversity was calculated using the R vegan package after each repertoire was subsampled 100 times to 5,000 TCRs. CDR3 similarity networks were constructed using string-kernel similarity of amino acid triplets, with links drawn between CDR3s whose pairwise similarity was above 0.82. The public reads were quality trimmed at Q25 with fastp and then assembled into clones with MiXCR by TCRdb, keeping productive beta chains. For every CDR3 protein sequence, its rows merge into one entry that carries the most common genes and DNA. TCRdb, not the original authors, processed these V and J calls. The sample table lists 100,000 to 120,000 distinct CDR3 sequences, about a tenth of them with a count of one. The ten largest clones represent roughly a quarter of the sample.

Broad study findings and their caveats: Confirming at a functional level the hypothesis that regional TCRs recognize regional mutations was considered to require additional single-cell paired TCR alpha and beta sequencing. Ubiquitous expanded tumor TCRs were detected in blood more often at tumor resection than at routine follow-up. Only around 15 patients were included in comparisons of baseline and follow-up blood repertoires.

This clonotype showed up just a few times. Which antigen it targets is not known. Qualities for individual bases were not recorded, and no much larger clone is one base off. The time point tag for this specimen amounts to: blood at routine non-recurrence follow-up after resection. Whole RNA extracted from tumor and nontumor lung tissue, or from cryopreserved PBMC samples, was used for TCR sequencing without cell sorting. Only patients with enough RNA available from two or more tumor regions were chosen for TCR sequencing. This receptor was obtained from a female donor with early-stage non-small cell lung cancer. Sample: PBMCs, taken at follow-up.

The DNA reads as follows: TGTGCCAGCAGCTTAAGGGGACTAGCGGGAGGGCCAGATACGCAGTATTTT. The encoded protein is CASSLRGLAGGPDTQYF. This sequence uses TRBV7-3 and TRBJ2-3, and TRBD2 aligns with 16 junction nucleotides. CDR1 and CDR2, per the germline V gene, are SGHTA and FQGTGA. V loses 1 base at its end and J loses 4 bases; junction bases beyond the gene matches: 2. CDR3 length: 17 amino acids, cysteine to phenylalanine. Left in the record is the CDR3 DNA by itself, 51 bases read in frame from the first base.